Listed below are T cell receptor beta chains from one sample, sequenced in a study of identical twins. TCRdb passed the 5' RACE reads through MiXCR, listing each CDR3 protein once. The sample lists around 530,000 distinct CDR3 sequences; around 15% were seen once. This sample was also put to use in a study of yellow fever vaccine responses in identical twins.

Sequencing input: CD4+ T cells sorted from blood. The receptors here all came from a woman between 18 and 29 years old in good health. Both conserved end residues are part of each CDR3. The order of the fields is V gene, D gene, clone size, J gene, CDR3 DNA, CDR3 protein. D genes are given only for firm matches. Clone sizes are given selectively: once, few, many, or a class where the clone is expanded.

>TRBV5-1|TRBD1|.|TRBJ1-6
TGCGCCAGCAGCCTGGGTGAGGGACAGACTAATTCACCCCTCCACTTT
CASSLGEGQTNSPLHF
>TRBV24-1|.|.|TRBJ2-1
TGTGCCACCAGTGGCCGAGCGGGTTACAATGAGCAGTTCTTC
CATSGRAGYNEQFF
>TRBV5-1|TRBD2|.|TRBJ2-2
TGCGCCAGCAGCTTTAGCGGGGTCACGAACACCGGGGAGCTGTTTTTT
CASSFSGVTNTGELFF
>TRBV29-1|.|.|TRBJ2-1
TGCAGCGTGCAATACCCCTTTAGAGGGTATGAGCAGTTCTTC
CSVQYPFRGYEQFF
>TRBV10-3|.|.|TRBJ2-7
TGTGCCATCGGCCATGTCTCCTACGAGCAGTACTTC
CAIGHVSYEQYF
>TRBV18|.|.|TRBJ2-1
TGTGCCAGCTCACCACGTGGGACATGGGCCTACAATGAGCAGTTCTTC
CASSPRGTWAYNEQFF
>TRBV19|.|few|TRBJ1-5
TGTGCCAGTAGTACCCTGACAAGCAATCAGCCCCAGCATTTT
CASSTLTSNQPQHF
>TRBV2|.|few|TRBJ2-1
TGTGCCAGCAGCCAAGGACAGCTCTCCTACAATGAGCAGTTCTTC
CASSQGQLSYNEQFF
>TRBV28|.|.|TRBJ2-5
TGTGCCAGCAGTTCGGGACTCCAGACCCAGTACTTC
CASSSGLQTQYF
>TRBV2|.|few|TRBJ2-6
TGTGCCAGCAGTCCCCAAGTCCCCTCTGGGGCCAACGTCCTGACTTTC
CASSPQVPSGANVLTF
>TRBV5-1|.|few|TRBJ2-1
TGCGCCAGCAGCTACCCGACTGCCGTCTCCTACAATGAGCAGTTCTTC
CASSYPTAVSYNEQFF
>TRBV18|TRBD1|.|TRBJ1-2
TGTGCCAGCTCCGGACAGGGAGCCAACTATGGCTACACCTTC
CASSGQGANYGYTF
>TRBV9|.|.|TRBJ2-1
TGTGCCAGCAGCGTAGGGCCGAGCTCCTACAATGAGCAGTTCTTC
CASSVGPSSYNEQFF
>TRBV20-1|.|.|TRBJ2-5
TGCAGTGCTAGAGATCCCTGGGAGACCCAGTACTTC
CSARDPWETQYF
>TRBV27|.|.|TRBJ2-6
TGTGCCAGCAGATCCAACTCTGGGGCCAACGTCCTGACTTTC
CASRSNSGANVLTF
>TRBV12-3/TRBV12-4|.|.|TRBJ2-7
TGTGCCAGCAGTTTTCACAGCTCCTACGAGCAGTACTTC
CASSFHSSYEQYF
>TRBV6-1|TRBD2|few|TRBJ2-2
TGTGCCAGCAGGACCGTGGCTAGCGGGAGGACCGGGGAGCTGTTTTTT
CASRTVASGRTGELFF
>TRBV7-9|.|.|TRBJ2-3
TGTGCCAGCAGCTTAGGGGTGCCAGCCACAGATACGCAGTATTTT
CASSLGVPATDTQYF
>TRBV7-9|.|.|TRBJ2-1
TGTGCCAGCAGCCCACGGGACCACACCTACAATGAGCAGTTCTTC
CASSPRDHTYNEQFF
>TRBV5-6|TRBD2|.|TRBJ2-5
TGTGCCAGCAGAACTAGCGGGAGGAACCAAGAGACCCAGTACTTC
CASRTSGRNQETQYF
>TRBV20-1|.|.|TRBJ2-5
TGCAGTGCTAGTACCACTAGCTCTGAGACCCAGTACTTC
CSASTTSSETQYF
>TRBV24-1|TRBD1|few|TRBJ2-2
TGTGCCACCAGTGACCAGGACAGGGGCACCGGGGAGCTGTTTTTT
CATSDQDRGTGELFF
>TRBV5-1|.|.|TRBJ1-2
TGCGCCAGCAGTATACAGGGAAGGGATGGCTACACCTTC
CASSIQGRDGYTF
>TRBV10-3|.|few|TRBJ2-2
TGTGCCATCAGTGAAACAGGCCCGAACACCGGGGAGCTGTTTTTT
CAISETGPNTGELFF
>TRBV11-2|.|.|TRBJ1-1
TGTGCCAGCAGCTCCGGCAGGTTTGCTGAAGCTTTCTTT
CASSSGRFAEAFF
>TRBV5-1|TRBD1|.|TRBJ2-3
TGCGCCAGCAGCGAGATGACAGGGAGCCAAAACACAGATACGCAGTATTTT
CASSEMTGSQNTDTQYF
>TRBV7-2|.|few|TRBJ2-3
TGTGCCAGCAGCTTAGGGTACTATGGAGGTACGCAGTATTTT
CASSLGYYGGTQYF
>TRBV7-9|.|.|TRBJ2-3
TGTGCCAGCAGCTTGTTGGAGTTGTCGGATACGCAGTATTTT
CASSLLELSDTQYF
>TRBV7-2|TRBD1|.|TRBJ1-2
TGTGCCAGCAGCTTAGTCGCAGGGGGCTTGGTCTATGGCTACACCTTC
CASSLVAGGLVYGYTF
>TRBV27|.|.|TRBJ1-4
TGTGCCAGCAGAGCGGGGGTTGCTAATGAAAAACTGTTTTTT
CASRAGVANEKLFF
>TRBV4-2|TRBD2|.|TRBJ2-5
TGTGCCAGCAGCCAAGACCAAGCGGGAGGCGGCGAGGAGACCCAGTACTTC
CASSQDQAGGGEETQYF
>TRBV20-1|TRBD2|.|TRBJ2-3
TGCAGCGCGGGAGGGCCGGGGGAAGATACGCAGTATTTT
CSAGGPGEDTQYF
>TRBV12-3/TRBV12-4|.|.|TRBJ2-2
TGTGCCAGCAGTTTAGGAGGAATTCGCACCGGGGAGCTGTTTTTT
CASSLGGIRTGELFF
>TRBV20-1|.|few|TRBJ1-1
TGCAGTGCTAGATTGGCAGGTACTATGAACACTGAAGCTTTCTTT
CSARLAGTMNTEAFF
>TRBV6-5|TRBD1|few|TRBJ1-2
TGTGCCAGCAGTTATTCGGACAGGGGATATGGCTACACCTTC
CASSYSDRGYGYTF
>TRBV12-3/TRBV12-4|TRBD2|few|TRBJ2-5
TGTGCCAGCAGCGAAGTGGGGCTAGCGGACCAAGAGACCCAGTACTTC
CASSEVGLADQETQYF
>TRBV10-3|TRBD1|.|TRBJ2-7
TGTGCCATCAGTGAGGGGACAGGGCGCGCCGGCGAGCAGTACTTC
CAISEGTGRAGEQYF
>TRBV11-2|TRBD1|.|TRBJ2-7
TGTGCCAGCAGCTTAGTTTTTGGGACAGGAGCCCACGAGCAGTACTTC
CASSLVFGTGAHEQYF
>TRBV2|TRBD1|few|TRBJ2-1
TGTGCCAGCAGTACCGGACAGGGTTTGATGAATGAGCAGTTCTTC
CASSTGQGLMNEQFF
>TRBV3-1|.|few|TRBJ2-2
TGTGCCAGCAGCCAATCTCCGGGTCCGAACACCGGGGAGCTGTTTTTT
CASSQSPGPNTGELFF
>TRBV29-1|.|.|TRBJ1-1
TGCAGCGCTCAGCCAGGAGGGGCTTTCTTT
CSAQPGGAFF
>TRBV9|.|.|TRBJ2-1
TGTGCCAGCAGCAAAGGGGTTTCCTACAATGAGCAGTTCTTC
CASSKGVSYNEQFF
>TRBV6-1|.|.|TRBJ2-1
TGTGCCAGCAGAGACCCGCTAAAAAGAAATGAGCAGTTCTTC
CASRDPLKRNEQFF
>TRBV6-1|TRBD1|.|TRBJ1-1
TGTGCCAGCAGAAGACAGGGTCAGGGGAGTACTGAAGCTTTCTTT
CASRRQGQGSTEAFF
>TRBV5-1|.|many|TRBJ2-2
TGCGCCAGCAGCCAGGTTGGGATATCCGGGGAGCTGTTTTTT
CASSQVGISGELFF
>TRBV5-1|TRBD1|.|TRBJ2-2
TGCGCCAGCAGAGCAGGGGGCGCAAACACCGGGGAGCTGTTTTTT
CASRAGGANTGELFF
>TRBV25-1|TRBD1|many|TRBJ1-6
TGTGCCAGCAGTGAGACAGGGGGCAATTCACCCCTCCACTTT
CASSETGGNSPLHF
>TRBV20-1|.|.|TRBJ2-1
TGCAGTGCTAGAGATGGGGCAAAAGGGGACAATGAGCAGTTCTTC
CSARDGAKGDNEQFF
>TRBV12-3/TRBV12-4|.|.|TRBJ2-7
TGTGCCAGAAGGCAAACAGTTACCTACGAGCAGTACTTC
CARRQTVTYEQYF
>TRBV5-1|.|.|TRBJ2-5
TGCGCCAGCAGCCCGTTGGGATCGCTGACAGGCAGCGAGACCCAGTACTTC
CASSPLGSLTGSETQYF
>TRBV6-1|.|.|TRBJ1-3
TGTGCCAGCAGTGAGGAGGTGGCCTTATATTTT
CASSEEVALYF
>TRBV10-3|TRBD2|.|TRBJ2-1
TGTGCCATCAGTGATTCTGGGACTAGCGGCTACAATGAGCAGTTCTTC
CAISDSGTSGYNEQFF
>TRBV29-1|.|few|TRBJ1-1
TGCAGCTCAGACAGCGGGGGGAACACTGAAGCTTTCTTT
CSSDSGGNTEAFF
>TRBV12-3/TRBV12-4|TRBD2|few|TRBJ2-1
TGTGCCAGCAGACAAAGCGGGACCGGGCTGAATGAGCAGTTCTTC
CASRQSGTGLNEQFF
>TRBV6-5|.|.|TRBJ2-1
TGTGCCACCGGCCGGGGGGCTGCAGGCCCGTTCTTC
CATGRGAAGPFF
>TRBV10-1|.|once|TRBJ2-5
TGCGCCAGCAGTGAATTCGGGAAGGCCAAAGAGACCCAGTACTTC
CASSEFGKAKETQYF
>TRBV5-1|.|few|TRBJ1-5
TGCGCCAGCAGCTTGGCCGGAGGGTTAAATCAGCCCCAGCATTTT
CASSLAGGLNQPQHF
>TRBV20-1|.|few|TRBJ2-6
TGCAGTGCTAGAACTTCTACTGGGGCCAACGTCCTGACTTTC
CSARTSTGANVLTF
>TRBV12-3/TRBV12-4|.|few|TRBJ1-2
TGTGCCAGCAGTTTATCGGGACATGTGCTCTACACCTTC
CASSLSGHVLYTF
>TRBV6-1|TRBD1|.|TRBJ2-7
TGTGCCAGCAGTCAAGAACAGGGGGTTAGCTACGAGCAGTACTTC
CASSQEQGVSYEQYF